The text below deals with one T cell receptor (beta chain). Its matching antigen is unknown. The sample comes from a study of CD4 T cell repertoires in COVID-19. Measured with immunoSEQ multiplex PCR; TCRdb has only the in-frame clones, and not every one. The sample comprises some 80,000 clones, roughly four fifths of which are singletons, and approximately 0.6% rests with the top ten. General study findings and limits: Suggested intraclonal diversification: top SARS-CoV-2-reactive clonotypes appeared in two or three memory subsets. Some SARS-CoV-2 clonotypes, between about 6.5 and 25%, recurred in SARS-CoV and/or HKU1 cultures.

Samples came from patients recovered from mild-to-severe COVID-19. The memory T cells were sequenced right after ex vivo isolation, without culture. The germline CDR1 and CDR2 sequences are LNHDA and SQIVND (reference sequence). CDR3 size: 16 residues. J gave up 4 bases and V 5 bases, and 9 bases lay outside the gene matches. Sequencing used CD4+ T cells from peripheral blood, obtained after recovery from COVID-19. The chain joins TRBV19 to TRBJ2-7; 12 nucleotides line up with TRBD2. This sequence was found in a human donor who had COVID-19. This CDR3 is CASSFRLAGAIYEQYF. For the CDR3, the DNA is TGTGCCAGTAGTTTCCGACTAGCGGGGGCCATATACGAGCAGTACTTC.